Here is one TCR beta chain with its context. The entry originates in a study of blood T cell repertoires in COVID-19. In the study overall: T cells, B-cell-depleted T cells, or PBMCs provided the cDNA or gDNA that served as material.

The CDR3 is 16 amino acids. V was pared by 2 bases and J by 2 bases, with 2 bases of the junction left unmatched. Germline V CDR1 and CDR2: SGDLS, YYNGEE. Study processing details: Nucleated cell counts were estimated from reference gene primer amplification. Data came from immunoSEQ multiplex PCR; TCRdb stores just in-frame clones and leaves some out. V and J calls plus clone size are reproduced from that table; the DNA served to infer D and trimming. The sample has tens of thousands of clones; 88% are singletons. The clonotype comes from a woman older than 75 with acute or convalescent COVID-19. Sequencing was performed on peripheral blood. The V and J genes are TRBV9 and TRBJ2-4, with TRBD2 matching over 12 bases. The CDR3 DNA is TGTGCCAGCAGCGTGGGGACTAGCGGGCCCAAAAACATTCAGTACTTC. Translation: CASSVGTSGPKNIQYF.